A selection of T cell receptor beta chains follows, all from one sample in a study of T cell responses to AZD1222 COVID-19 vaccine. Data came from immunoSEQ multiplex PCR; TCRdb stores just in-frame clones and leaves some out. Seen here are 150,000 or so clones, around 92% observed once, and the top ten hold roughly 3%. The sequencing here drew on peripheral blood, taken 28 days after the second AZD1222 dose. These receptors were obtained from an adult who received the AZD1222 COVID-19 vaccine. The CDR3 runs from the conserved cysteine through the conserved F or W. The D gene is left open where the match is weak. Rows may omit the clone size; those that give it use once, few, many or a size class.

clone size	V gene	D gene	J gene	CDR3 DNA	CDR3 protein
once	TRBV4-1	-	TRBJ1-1	TGCGCCAGCAGCCAAGGCTCCGTGGGGAACACTGAAGCTTTCTTT	CASSQGSVGNTEAFF
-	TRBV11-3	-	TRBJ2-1	TGTGCCAGCAGGAGTTCTGTCTACAATGAGCAGTTCTTC	CASRSSVYNEQFF
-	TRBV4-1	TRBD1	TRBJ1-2	TGCGCCAGCAGCCAAGATACAATGGGACAGGGCAACTATGGCTACACCTTC	CASSQDTMGQGNYGYTF
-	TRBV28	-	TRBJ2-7	TGTGCCAGCGGGCAGCCCTACGAGCAGTACTTC	CASGQPYEQYF
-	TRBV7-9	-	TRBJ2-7	TGTGCCAGCAGCTTAGATAGGACGTTTAACTACGAGCAGTACTTC	CASSLDRTFNYEQYF
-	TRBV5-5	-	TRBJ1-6	TGTGCCAGCAGCATAACCGGGACCCTGCCTTCTAATTCACCCCTCCACTTT	CASSITGTLPSNSPLHF
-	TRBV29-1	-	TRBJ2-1	TGCAGCGTTGAAGGGTCTAGGGGTGAGCAGTTCTTC	CSVEGSRGEQFF
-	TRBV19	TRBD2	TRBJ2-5	TGTGCCAGTAGTCTAGCGGGAGGATCGCAAGAGACCCAGTACTTC	CASSLAGGSQETQYF
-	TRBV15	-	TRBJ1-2	TGTGCCACCAGCAGAGATCCGCCCGCCTACAGGGAGAATGGCTACACCTTC	CATSRDPPAYRENGYTF
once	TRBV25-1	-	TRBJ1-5	TGTGCCAGCAGTGAAGGGGGGGGCAATCAGCCCCAGCATTTT	CASSEGGGNQPQHF
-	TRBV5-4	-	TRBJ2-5	TGTGCCACCCGCCCGGTGGGGTCCGCTGAGACCCAGTACTTC	CATRPVGSAETQYF
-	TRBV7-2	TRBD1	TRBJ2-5	TGTGCCAGCAGCCCAGGACAGGGGTCGGAGACCCAGTACTTC	CASSPGQGSETQYF
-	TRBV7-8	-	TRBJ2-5	TGTGCCAGCAGCTATGCCCCAAAGGAGACCCAGTACTTC	CASSYAPKETQYF
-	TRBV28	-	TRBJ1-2	TGTGCCAGCACCCTGGGGGACGGAGTGATCTATGGCTACACCTTC	CASTLGDGVIYGYTF
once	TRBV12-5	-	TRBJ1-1	TGTGCTAGTGGTTTGGTACCGGGAGAAAAAGCTTTCTTT	CASGLVPGEKAFF
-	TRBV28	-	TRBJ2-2	TGTGCCAGCAGTAGAGTCGGTGGTAAGGCCGGGGAGCTGTTTTTT	CASSRVGGKAGELFF
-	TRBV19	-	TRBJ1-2	TGTGCCAGTAGTAACGGGGGCTACACCTTC	CASSNGGYTF
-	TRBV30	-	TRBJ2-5	TGTGCCTGGACCGCCCCCACGCAGGGGCAAGAGACCCAGTACTTC	CAWTAPTQGQETQYF
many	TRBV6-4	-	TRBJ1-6	TGTGCCAGCAGTGGGGACAATAATTCACCCCTCCACTTT	CASSGDNNSPLHF
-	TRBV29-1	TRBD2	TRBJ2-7	TGCAGCGTTGACGTGGCGGGCGGGGGGACCGAGCAGTACTTC	CSVDVAGGGTEQYF
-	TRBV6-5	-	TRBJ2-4	TGTGCCAGCAGTTACTCGATTTTAGCCAAAAACATTCAGTACTTC	CASSYSILAKNIQYF
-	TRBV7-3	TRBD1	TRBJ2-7	TGTGCCAGCAGCGAGCCGGGACAGGGAACCTACGAGCAGTACTTC	CASSEPGQGTYEQYF
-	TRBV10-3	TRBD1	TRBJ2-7	TGTGCCATCAGTGGGCGGGGGACAGGGAGGTCCTACGAGCAGTACTTC	CAISGRGTGRSYEQYF